The clone carrying this TCR beta chain has just a few counts. What it binds is not known. These data originate in a study of OX40 agonist ivuxolimab in advanced cancers. Study-wide results and caveats: CD8+ T cells showed, on average, more clonal expansion than CD4+ cells.

CDR1 is MNHNY and CDR2 is SVGAGI in the germline V gene (reference sequence). V lost 6 bases to trimming and J lost 1 base, with 9 bases between them. This CDR3 is 13 amino acids long. Libraries were prepared by immunoSEQ multiplex PCR; TCRdb keeps only in-frame clonotypes and omits some of them. The sample shows tens of thousands of clones, about nine tenths of them seen only once. The chain is built from TRBV6-6 and TRBJ1-1; D not certain. The source is an adult with an advanced solid tumor such as melanoma, head and neck, liver or kidney cancer. Sequenced here: CD4+ or CD8+ T cells sorted from blood, sampled in a trial of the OX40 agonist ivuxolimab. CDR3 loop: CASRTRQNTEAFF. The CDR3, as DNA: TGTGCCAGCAGGACGCGACAGAACACTGAAGCTTTCTTT.